The present T cell receptor (beta chain) was sequenced within a study of blood T cells in healthy people across ages. General study findings and limits: Possibly, changes in expanded clonotypes were confounded because donor CMV status was unknown. Estimated diversity across one million T cells was deemed an underestimate. Higher diversity and more naive CD4+ cells were features of long-lived donors, compared to aged donors.

Notes on this clonotype: What it binds is not known. At one of its ends the junction is not consistent with the germline gene, which may arise from a read error.

The length of the CDR3 is 13 residues. CDR1 is SGHTA, CDR2 FQGNSA, per germline. Together with a sample-barcoded 5' primer, a J-beta primer mix was included in a second PCR lasting roughly 6 to 12 cycles. Individual samples furnished no less than 2.5 million CDR3-containing paired-end reads apiece. A single record per CDR3 protein comes from TCRdb applying MiXCR to the 5' RACE reads. This repertoire shows about 800,000 distinct CDR3 sequences, more than 45% found once; its top ten account for approximately 20%. The specimen sequenced was blood. This rearrangement joins TRBV7-2 to TRBJ1-2; no clear D gene. The clonotype originates from a man between 25 and 39 years old in good health. CDR3 sequence: CASSLGLSNGHTF. The DNA of the CDR3 is TGTGCCAGCAGCTTAGGCTTAAGCAATGGCCACACCTTC.